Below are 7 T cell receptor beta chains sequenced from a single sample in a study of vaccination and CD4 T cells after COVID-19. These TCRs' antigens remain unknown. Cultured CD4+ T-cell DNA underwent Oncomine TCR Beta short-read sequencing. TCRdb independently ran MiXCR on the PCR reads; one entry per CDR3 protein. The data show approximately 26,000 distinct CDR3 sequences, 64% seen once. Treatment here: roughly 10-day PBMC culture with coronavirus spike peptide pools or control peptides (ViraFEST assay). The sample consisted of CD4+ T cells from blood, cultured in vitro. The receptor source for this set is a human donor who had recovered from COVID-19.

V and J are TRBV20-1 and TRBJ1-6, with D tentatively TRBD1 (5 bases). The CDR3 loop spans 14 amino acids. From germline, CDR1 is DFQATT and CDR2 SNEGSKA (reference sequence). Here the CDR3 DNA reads TGCTCCCTCCGGGTGTTCGGGGGTAATTCACCCCTCCACTTT. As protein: CSLRVFGGNSPLHF.

The CDR3 is CASSRDSSVGEYF. DNA of the CDR3: TGTGCCAGCAGCCGGGACTCTTCGGTGGGGGAGTACTTC. V and J are TRBV2 and TRBJ2-7, with D maybe TRBD2 (6 bases). CDR3 size: 13 residues. The V gene's germline CDR1 is SNHLY and CDR2 FYNNEI. Trimming took off 6 bases at V and 11 bases at J, with 20 bases between the two ends.

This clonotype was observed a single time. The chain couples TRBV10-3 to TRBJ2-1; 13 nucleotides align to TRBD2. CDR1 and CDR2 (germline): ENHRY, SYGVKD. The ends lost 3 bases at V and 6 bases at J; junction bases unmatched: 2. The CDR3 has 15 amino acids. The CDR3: CAISERTSGSNEQFF. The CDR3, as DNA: TGTGCCATCAGTGAAAGGACTAGCGGGAGCAATGAGCAGTTCTTC.

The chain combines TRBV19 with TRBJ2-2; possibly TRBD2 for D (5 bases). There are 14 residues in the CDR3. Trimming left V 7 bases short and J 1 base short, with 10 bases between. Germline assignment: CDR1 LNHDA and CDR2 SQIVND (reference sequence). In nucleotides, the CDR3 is TGTGCCAGTATCGCGGGCAGGAACACCGGGGAGCTGTTTTTT. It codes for CASIAGRNTGELFF.

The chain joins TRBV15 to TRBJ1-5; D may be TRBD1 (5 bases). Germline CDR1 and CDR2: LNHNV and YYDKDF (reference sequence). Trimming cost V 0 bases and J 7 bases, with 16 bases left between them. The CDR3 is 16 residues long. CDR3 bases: TGTGCCACCAGCAGAGATCCACCAGGTAGGGGACAGCCCCAGCATTTT. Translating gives CATSRDPPGRGQPQHF. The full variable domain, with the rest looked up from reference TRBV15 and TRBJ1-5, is DAMVIQNPRYQVTQFGKPVTLSCSQTLNHNVMYWYQQKSSQAPKLLFHYYDKDFNNEADTPDNFQSRRPNTSFCFLDIRSPGLGDTAMYLCATSRDPPGRGQPQHFGDGTRLSIL.

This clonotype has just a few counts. CDR3 bases: TGCAGTGCTAGGCGCAGGGGCAATCAGCCCCAGCATTTT. Amino acid sequence: CSARRRGNQPQHF. V usage is TRBV20-1 and J usage is TRBJ1-5; possible D gene TRBD1, 5 bases. CDR1 and CDR2 (germline): DFQATT, SNEGSKA (reference sequence). Trimming took off 3 bases at V and 2 bases at J, with 8 bases between the two ends. The CDR3 consists of 13 residues.

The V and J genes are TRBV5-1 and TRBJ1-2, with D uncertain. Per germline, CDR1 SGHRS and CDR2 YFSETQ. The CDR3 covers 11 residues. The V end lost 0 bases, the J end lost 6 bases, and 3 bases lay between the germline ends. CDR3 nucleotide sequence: TGCGCCAGCAGCTTGGAGCATGGCTACACCTTC. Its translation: CASSLEHGYTF. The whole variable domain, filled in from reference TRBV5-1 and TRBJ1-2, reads KAGVTQTPRYLIKTRGQQVTLSCSPISGHRSVSWYQQTPGQGLQFLFEYFSETQRNKGNFPGRFSGRQFSNSRSEMNVSTLELGDSALYLCASSLEHGYTFGSGTRLTVV.